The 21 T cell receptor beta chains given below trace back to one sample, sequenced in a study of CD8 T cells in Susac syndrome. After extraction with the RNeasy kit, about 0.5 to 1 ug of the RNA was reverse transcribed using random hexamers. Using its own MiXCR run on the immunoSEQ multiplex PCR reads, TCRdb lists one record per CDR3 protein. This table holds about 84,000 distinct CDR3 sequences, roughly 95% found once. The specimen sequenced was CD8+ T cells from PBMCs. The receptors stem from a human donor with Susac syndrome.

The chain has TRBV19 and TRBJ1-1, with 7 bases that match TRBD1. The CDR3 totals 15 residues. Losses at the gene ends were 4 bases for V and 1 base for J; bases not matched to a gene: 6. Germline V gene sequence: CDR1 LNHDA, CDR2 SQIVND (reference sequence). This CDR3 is CASSRPGQQNTEAFF. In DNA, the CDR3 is TGTGCCAGTAGTAGACCGGGACAGCAGAACACTGAAGCTTTCTTT.

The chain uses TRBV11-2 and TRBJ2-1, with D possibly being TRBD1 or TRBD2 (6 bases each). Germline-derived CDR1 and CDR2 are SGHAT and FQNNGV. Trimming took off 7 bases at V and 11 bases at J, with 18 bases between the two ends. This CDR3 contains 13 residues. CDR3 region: CASIPPGGSKQFF. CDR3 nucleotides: TGTGCCAGCATCCCCCCCGGGGGCTCAAAGCAGTTCTTC.

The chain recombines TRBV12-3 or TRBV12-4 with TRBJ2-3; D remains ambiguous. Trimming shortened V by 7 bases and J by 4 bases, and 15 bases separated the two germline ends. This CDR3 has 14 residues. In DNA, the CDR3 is TGTGCCAGCATCCCCACACCGACCGCAGATACGCAGTATTTT. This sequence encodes CASIPTPTADTQYF.

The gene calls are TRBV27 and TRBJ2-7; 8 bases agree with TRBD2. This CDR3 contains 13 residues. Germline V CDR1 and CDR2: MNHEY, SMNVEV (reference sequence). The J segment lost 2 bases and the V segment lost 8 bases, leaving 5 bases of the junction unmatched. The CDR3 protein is CASAELAAYEQYF. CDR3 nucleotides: TGTGCCAGCGCAGAACTAGCGGCCTACGAGCAGTACTTC.

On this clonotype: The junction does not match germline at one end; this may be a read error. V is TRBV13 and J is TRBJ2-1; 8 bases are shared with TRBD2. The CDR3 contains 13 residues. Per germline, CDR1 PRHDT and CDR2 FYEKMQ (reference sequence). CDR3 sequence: CASRQRISGALLF. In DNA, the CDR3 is TGTGCCAGCAGGCAAAGAATTAGCGGGGCCCTTCTCTTC.

This chain's CDR3 is CSAPLNYGYTF. DNA of the CDR3: TGCAGCGCTCCCCTAAACTATGGCTACACCTTC. This chain joins TRBV29-1 and TRBJ1-2; no firm D call. The V gene lost 7 bases and the J gene lost 2 bases, with 8 bases spanning the gap. CDR1 and CDR2 (germline): SQVTM, ANQGSEA. The CDR3 is 11 amino acids.

As DNA, the CDR3 is TGCAGTGCTAGAGTTGGGGGGCGGTGGGAGACCCAGTACTTC. This gives the protein CSARVGGRWETQYF. This chain connects TRBV20-1 to TRBJ2-5; D is perhaps TRBD1 or TRBD2 (6 bases each). The CDR3 is 14 residues long. Germline CDR1 is DFQATT and CDR2 is SNEGSKA (reference sequence). The V and J ends lost 1 base and 5 bases respectively, with 14 bases between them.

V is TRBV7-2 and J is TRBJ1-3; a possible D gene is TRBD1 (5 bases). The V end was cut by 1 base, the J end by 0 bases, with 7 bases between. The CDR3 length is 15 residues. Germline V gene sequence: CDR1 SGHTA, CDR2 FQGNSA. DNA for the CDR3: TGTGCCAGCAGCTTAGACAGGACCTCTGGAAACACCATATATTTT. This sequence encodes CASSLDRTSGNTIYF.

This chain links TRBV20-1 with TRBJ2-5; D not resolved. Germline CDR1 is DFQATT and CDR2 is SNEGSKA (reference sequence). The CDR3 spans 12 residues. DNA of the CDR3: TGCACCTTGAAATACACCCAAGAGACCCAGTACTTC. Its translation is CTLKYTQETQYF.

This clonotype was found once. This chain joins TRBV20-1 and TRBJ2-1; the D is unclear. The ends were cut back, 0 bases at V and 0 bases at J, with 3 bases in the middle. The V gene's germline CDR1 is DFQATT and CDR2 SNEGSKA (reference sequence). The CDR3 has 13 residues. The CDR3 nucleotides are TGCAGTGCTAGAGACTTCTCCTACAATGAGCAGTTCTTC. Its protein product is CSARDFSYNEQFF.

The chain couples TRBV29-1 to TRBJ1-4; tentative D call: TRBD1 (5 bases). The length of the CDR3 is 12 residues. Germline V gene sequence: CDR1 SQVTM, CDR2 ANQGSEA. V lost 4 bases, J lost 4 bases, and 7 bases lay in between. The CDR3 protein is CSVGRDNEKLFF. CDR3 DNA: TGCAGCGTTGGCAGGGATAATGAAAAACTGTTTTTT.

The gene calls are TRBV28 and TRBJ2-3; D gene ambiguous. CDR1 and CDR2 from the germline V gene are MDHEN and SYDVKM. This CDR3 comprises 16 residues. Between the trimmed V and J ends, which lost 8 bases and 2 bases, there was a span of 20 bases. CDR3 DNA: TGTGCCAGCGACCAAGGGCCAACGATAAACACAGATACGCAGTATTTT. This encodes CASDQGPTINTDTQYF.

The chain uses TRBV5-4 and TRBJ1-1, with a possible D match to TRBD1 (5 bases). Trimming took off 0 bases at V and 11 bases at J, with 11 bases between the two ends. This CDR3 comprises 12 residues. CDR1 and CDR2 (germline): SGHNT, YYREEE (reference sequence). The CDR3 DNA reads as TGTGCCAGCAGCTTGGCGGGGGGTTTGGCTTTCTTT. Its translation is CASSLAGGLAFF.

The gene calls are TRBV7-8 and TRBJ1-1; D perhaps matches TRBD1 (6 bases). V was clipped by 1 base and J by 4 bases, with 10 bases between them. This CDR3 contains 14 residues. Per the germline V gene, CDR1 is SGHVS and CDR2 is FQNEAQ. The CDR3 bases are TGTGCCAGCAGCTTAGGTGGCAGGGGCACTGAAGCTTTCTTT. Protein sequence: CASSLGGRGTEAFF.

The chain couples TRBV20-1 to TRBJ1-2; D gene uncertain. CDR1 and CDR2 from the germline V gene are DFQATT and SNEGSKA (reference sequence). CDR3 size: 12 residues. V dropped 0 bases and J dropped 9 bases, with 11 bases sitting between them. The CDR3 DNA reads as TGCAGTGCTAGAGAGGAGGCGGATCGCTACACCTTC. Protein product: CSAREEADRYTF.

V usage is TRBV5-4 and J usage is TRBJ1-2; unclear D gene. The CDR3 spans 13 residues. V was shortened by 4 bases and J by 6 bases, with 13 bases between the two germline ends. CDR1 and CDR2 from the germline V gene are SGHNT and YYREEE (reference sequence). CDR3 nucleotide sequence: TGTGCCAGCAGCCCGGCCGATTTCGATGGCTACACCTTC. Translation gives CASSPADFDGYTF.

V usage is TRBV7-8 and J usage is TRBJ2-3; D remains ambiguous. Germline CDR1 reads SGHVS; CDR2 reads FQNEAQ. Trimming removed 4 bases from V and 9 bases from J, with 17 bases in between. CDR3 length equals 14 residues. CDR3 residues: CASSYFEGPQTQYF. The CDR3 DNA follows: TGTGCCAGCAGCTATTTTGAAGGACCCCAAACGCAGTATTTT.

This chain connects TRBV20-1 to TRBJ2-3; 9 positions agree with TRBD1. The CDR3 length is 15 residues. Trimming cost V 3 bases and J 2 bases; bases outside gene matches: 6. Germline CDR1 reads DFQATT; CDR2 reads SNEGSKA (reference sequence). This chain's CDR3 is CSASPGTGPTDTQYF. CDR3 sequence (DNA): TGCAGTGCTAGCCCCGGGACAGGGCCCACAGATACGCAGTATTTT.

DNA for the CDR3: TGCAGTGCTAGTACAAGTGGATTGCCGGTGAACACTGAAGCTTTCTTT. As protein: CSASTSGLPVNTEAFF. The rearrangement joins TRBV20-1 to TRBJ1-1; D gene ambiguous. The V gene lost 3 bases and the J gene lost 0 bases, with 17 bases spanning the gap. The germline V gene has CDR1 DFQATT and CDR2 SNEGSKA (reference sequence). The CDR3 extends over 16 amino acids.

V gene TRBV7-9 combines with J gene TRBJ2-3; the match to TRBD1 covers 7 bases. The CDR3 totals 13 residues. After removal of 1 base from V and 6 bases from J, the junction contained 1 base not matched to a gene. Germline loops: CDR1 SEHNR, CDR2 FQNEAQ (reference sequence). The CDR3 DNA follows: TGTGCCAGCAGCTTAGGACAGGGCGATACGCAGTATTTT. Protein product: CASSLGQGDTQYF.

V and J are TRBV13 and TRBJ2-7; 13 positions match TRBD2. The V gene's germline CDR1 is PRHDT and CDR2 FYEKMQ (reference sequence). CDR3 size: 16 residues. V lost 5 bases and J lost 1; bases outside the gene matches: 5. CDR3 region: CASSQMTSGRSYEQYF. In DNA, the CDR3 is TGTGCCAGCAGCCAGATGACTAGCGGGAGGTCCTACGAGCAGTACTTC.